The clone carrying this TCR beta chain was recorded a few times. Its specificity is unknown. The CDR3 length is 16 residues. Germline assignment: CDR1 SGHRS and CDR2 YFSETQ. V was cut by 4 bases and J by 4 bases, with 20 bases left in between. RNA transcripts gave rise to amplified TCR beta CDR3 regions. Researchers ran a first-round RT-PCR on the TCR CDR3 using the HTBI primer set. TCRdb re-called the multiplex PCR reads through MiXCR, storing one row per CDR3 protein. The table records a few hundred thousand distinct CDR3 sequences, 13% to 15% of them present only once. The data are from a study of T cells in Graves' hyperthyroidism and ophthalmopathy. General study findings and limits: A median 6.5 months before onset, the model predicted ophthalmopathy. Expanded thyroid clonotypes (above 0.001) were mostly also found in blood. Stable hyperthyroidism and ophthalmopathy were separated using 13 V-J signatures.

The sequence was collected from a woman between 55 and 75 years old with Graves' ophthalmopathy. The chain has TRBV5-1 and TRBJ2-5; D assignment may be TRBD1 or TRBD2 (5 bases each). The sample comprised blood. CDR3 coding DNA: TGCGCCAGCAGCCCGAGGGGAGAGGGCCAAAGAGAGACCCAGTACTTC. As protein: CASSPRGEGQRETQYF.